A selection of T cell receptor beta chains follows, all from one sample in a study of blood T cells in healthy people across ages. TCRdb redid the calling of the 5' RACE reads with MiXCR, one entry per CDR3 protein. The sample yields approximately 690,000 distinct CDR3 sequences, roughly 53% seen once. Sample: blood. These receptors were collected from a man aged 55 to 70 in good health. CDR3s include the opening cysteine and the closing phenylalanine or tryptophan. D genes are given only for firm matches. Rows may omit the clone size; those that give it use once, few, many or a size class.

j_call | d_call | clone_size | v_call | cdr3_nt | cdr3_aa
TRBJ2-5 | . | few | TRBV3-1 | TGTGCCAGCAGCCCGACTAACGAATTCCAAGAGACCCCGTACTTC | CASSPTNEFQETPYF
TRBJ2-5 | . | few | TRBV5-1 | TGCGCCAGCAGCGAGGACGGTAAAGAGACCCAGTACTTC | CASSEDGKETQYF
TRBJ2-6 | . | . | TRBV24-1 | TGTGCCACCAGTGATCCAGGGATTGGGGCCAACGTCCTGACTTTC | CATSDPGIGANVLTF
TRBJ2-7 | TRBD1 | few | TRBV20-1 | TGCAGTCCGGGACAGGGAATGGGCGGCGAGCAGTACTTC | CSPGQGMGGEQYF
TRBJ2-1 | . | few | TRBV29-1 | TGCAGCGTCGCTCAAACACCGAGGGGTGATGAGCAGTTCTTC | CSVAQTPRGDEQFF
TRBJ2-7 | . | . | TRBV3-1 | TGTGCCAGCAGCCAACCGGGACACCCTGTTTGGGAGCAGTACTTC | CASSQPGHPVWEQYF
TRBJ1-5 | . | once | TRBV12-3/TRBV12-4 | TGTGCCAGCAGTCCTGCGGAGGGAAATCAGCCCCAGCATTTT | CASSPAEGNQPQHF
TRBJ1-5 | TRBD1 | . | TRBV20-1 | TGCAGTGCCGGACAGGGGATGGTTTGGGATCAGCCCCAGCATTTT | CSAGQGMVWDQPQHF
TRBJ2-1 | . | few | TRBV27 | TGTGCCAGCAGTTTAAGGCGGGGCCACAATGAGCAGTTCTTC | CASSLRRGHNEQFF
TRBJ1-1 | . | . | TRBV11-2 | TGTGCCAGCAGCTTAGTTGGCGGACTCATGAACACTGAAGCTTTCTTT | CASSLVGGLMNTEAFF
TRBJ2-3 | TRBD2 | . | TRBV4-1 | TGCGCCAGCAGCCTCACCCTAGCGGGGTCGGATACGCAGTATTTT | CASSLTLAGSDTQYF
TRBJ2-7 | . | . | TRBV5-1 | TGCGCCAGCAGCTCCTACACCGTAGGTGAGCAGTACTTC | CASSSYTVGEQYF
TRBJ1-2 | . | . | TRBV5-6 | TGTGCCAGCAGCCAAGACATCTATGGCTACACCTTC | CASSQDIYGYTF
TRBJ1-2 | . | few | TRBV10-1 | TGCGCCAGCAGGAACCCCAGGGAACTCTACACCTTC | CASRNPRELYTF
TRBJ2-5 | . | . | TRBV28 | TGTGCCAGCAGTGCGGCATTGGTAATCGGGACCCAGTACTTC | CASSAALVIGTQYF
TRBJ1-6 | . | many | TRBV12-3/TRBV12-4 | TGTGCCAGCACCTGGGACCCCCGGGATTCACCCCTCCACTTT | CASTWDPRDSPLHF
TRBJ2-5 | . | . | TRBV7-7 | TGTGCCAGCAGCCCCAGTGGGGCTACTTTAAGTGAGCAGTACTTC | CASSPSGATLSEQYF
TRBJ2-7 | . | . | TRBV23-1 | TGCGCCAGAATATTCCGGGACGTGCGGTACGAGCAGTACTTC | CARIFRDVRYEQYF
TRBJ2-5 | . | . | TRBV3-1 | TGTGCCAGCAGCCCATCCGGGACTGCTCAAGAGACCCAGTACTTC | CASSPSGTAQETQYF
TRBJ2-7 | TRBD2 | . | TRBV9 | TGTGCCAGCAGCGTAGGTGGTAGCGGGGGCAATGAGCAGTACTTC | CASSVGGSGGNEQYF
TRBJ2-7 | TRBD1 | few | TRBV4-1 | TGCGCCAGCAGCCACGGGACAGGGACCTACGAGCAGTACTTC | CASSHGTGTYEQYF
TRBJ1-4 | . | . | TRBV4-1 | TGCGCCAGCAGCCAAGACTCCGAAAAACTGTTTTTT | CASSQDSEKLFF
TRBJ2-2 | TRBD2 | . | TRBV7-2 | TGTGCCAGCAGGGACGGACTAGCGGGCAACACCGGGGAGCTGTTTTTT | CASRDGLAGNTGELFF
TRBJ1-2 | . | few | TRBV10-3 | TGTGCCATCAGTGAGTCAGGGTCCCGGGACATGAGCTATGGCTACACCTTC | CAISESGSRDMSYGYTF
TRBJ1-2 | . | . | TRBV14 | TGTGCCAGCAGTCCCAAGGGACCCAAAGAGGACGGCTACACCTTC | CASSPKGPKEDGYTF
TRBJ2-5 | TRBD2 | few | TRBV12-3/TRBV12-4 | TGTGCCAGCAGTTCTTGGACTAGCGAGGAGACCCAGTACTTC | CASSSWTSEETQYF
TRBJ2-1 | . | . | TRBV4-1 | TGCGCCAGCAGCCAATACCGGGGGGCCCCCTACAATGAGCAGTTCTTC | CASSQYRGAPYNEQFF
TRBJ2-7 | TRBD1 | . | TRBV18 | TGTGCCAGCTCACCACCGGGTCAGGGGGCCTACGAGCAGTACTTC | CASSPPGQGAYEQYF
TRBJ1-1 | . | . | TRBV3-1 | TGTGCCAGCAGCTTCCGCAGGGAGAACACTGAAGCTTTCTTT | CASSFRRENTEAFF
TRBJ2-7 | TRBD2 | few | TRBV20-1 | TGCAGTGCCCCAGGAGCGGGGGCGTACGAGCAGTACTTC | CSAPGAGAYEQYF
TRBJ2-1 | TRBD2 | . | TRBV4-1 | TGCGCCAGCAGCCAAGCAATAGGGAGCGGGGGGTTCTACAATGAGCAGTTCTTC | CASSQAIGSGGFYNEQFF
TRBJ2-7 | . | . | TRBV6-6 | TGTGCCAGCAGTTACTCTGTACACAGCTCCTACGAGCAGTACTTC | CASSYSVHSSYEQYF
TRBJ2-1 | TRBD2 | . | TRBV6-7 | TGTGCCAGCGAAAAACTTGCGGGGGTGGGAAATGAGCAGTTCTTC | CASEKLAGVGNEQFF
TRBJ1-4 | . | . | TRBV2 | TGTGCCAGCAGGGCCCGCGGGGGGCAGAATGAAAAACTGTTTTTT | CASRARGGQNEKLFF
TRBJ2-5 | TRBD2 | . | TRBV20-1 | TGCAGTGTCAAGCCCGGCGGGGGAGAGACCCAGTACTTC | CSVKPGGGETQYF
TRBJ2-5 | . | . | TRBV20-1 | TGCAGTGCTTTTCTCCAGCAGACCCAGTACTTC | CSAFLQQTQYF
TRBJ2-1 | TRBD1 | . | TRBV18 | TGTGCCAGCTCACCCCGAGACAGGGGTGAGCAGTTCTTC | CASSPRDRGEQFF
TRBJ1-6 | . | . | TRBV20-1 | TGCAGTGCTTCAGTCCCTCTCCGGCCAAATTCACCCCTCCACTTT | CSASVPLRPNSPLHF
TRBJ2-5 | . | few | TRBV7-2 | TGTGCCAGCAGCAGACAAACAGGGCTGGGAGAGACCCAGTACTTC | CASSRQTGLGETQYF
TRBJ2-6 | . | . | TRBV12-3/TRBV12-4 | TGTGCCAGCACTACACGGGACAAGTTTTTCTCTGGGGCCAACGTCCTGACTTTC | CASTTRDKFFSGANVLTF
TRBJ2-7 | . | few | TRBV10-3 | TGTGCCATCAGTGGTAAAGCCTACGAGCAGTACTTC | CAISGKAYEQYF
TRBJ2-1 | TRBD1 | few | TRBV15 | TGTGCCACAGCCGGGACAGGAGCGACGAATGAGCAGTTCTTC | CATAGTGATNEQFF
TRBJ1-5 | . | . | TRBV18 | TGCGCCAGCTCACCACCCGGGACGGGCCCTTGGCCCCAGCATTTT | CASSPPGTGPWPQHF
TRBJ2-1 | TRBD1 | . | TRBV10-3 | TGTGCCATCAGGGGACAGGGGTCCAATGAGCAGTTCTTC | CAIRGQGSNEQFF
TRBJ2-5 | TRBD2 | . | TRBV2 | TGTGCCAGCAGTGTTCGACTAGCGGGGGGCAACAATGAGCAGTACTTC | CASSVRLAGGNNEQYF
TRBJ1-1 | . | few | TRBV9 | TGTGCCAGCAGCGTAGACTCGGCAGGGGCAGCTTTCTTT | CASSVDSAGAAFF
TRBJ1-2 | TRBD1 | . | TRBV7-9 | TGTGCCGGCAGCACCGGGACAGGGGGTGGCTACACCTTC | CAGSTGTGGGYTF
TRBJ1-1 | . | . | TRBV4-1 | TGCGCCAGCAGTCCCCTAGGGGGGCCTGCGACCGACACTGAAGCTTTCTTT | CASSPLGGPATDTEAFF
TRBJ1-2 | . | . | TRBV20-1 | TGCAGTGCTAGAGCCCCCTCGGGTTCCACCAACTATGGCTACACCTTC | CSARAPSGSTNYGYTF
TRBJ2-1 | TRBD1 | . | TRBV3-1 | TGTGCCAGCAGCCACGCTGGACAGGGGTTTTGGAATGAGCAGTTCTTC | CASSHAGQGFWNEQFF